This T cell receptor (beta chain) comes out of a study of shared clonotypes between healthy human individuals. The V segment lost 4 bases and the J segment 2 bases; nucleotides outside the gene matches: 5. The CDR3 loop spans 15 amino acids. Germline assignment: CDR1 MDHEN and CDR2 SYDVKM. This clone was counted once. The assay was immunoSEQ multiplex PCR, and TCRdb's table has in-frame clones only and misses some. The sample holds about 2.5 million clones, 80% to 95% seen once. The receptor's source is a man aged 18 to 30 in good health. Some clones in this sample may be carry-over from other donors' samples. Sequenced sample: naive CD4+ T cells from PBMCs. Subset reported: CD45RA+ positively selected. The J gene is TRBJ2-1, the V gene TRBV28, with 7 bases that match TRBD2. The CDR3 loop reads CASSWLAEPYNEQFF. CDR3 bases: TGTGCCAGCAGTTGGCTAGCGGAGCCCTACAATGAGCAGTTCTTC.